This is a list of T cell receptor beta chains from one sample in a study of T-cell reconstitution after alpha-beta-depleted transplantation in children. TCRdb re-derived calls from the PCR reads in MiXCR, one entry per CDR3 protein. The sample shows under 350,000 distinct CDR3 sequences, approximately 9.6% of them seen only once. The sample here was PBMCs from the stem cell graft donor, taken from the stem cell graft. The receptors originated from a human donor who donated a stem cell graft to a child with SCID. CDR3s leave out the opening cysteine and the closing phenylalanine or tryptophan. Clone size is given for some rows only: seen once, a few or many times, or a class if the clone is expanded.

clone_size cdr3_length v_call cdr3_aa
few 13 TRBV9 ASSAEQGWDYEQY
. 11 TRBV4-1 ASSWGLQETQY
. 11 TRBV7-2 ASSPAKGAEQF
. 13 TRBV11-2 SSSRSGGFTGELF
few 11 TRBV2 ASRTVVQETQY
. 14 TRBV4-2 ASSQDMPGGQETQY
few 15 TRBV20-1 SARLPYRGERNNEQF
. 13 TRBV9 ASSIAPGGAYEQY
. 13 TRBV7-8 ASRLGQGAGNEQF
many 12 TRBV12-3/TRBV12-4 ASSTTGGYSPLH
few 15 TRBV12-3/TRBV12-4 ASSLADRGLKNTEAF
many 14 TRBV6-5 ASSYRTTSGAETQY
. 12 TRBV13 ASSHRTLSYEQY